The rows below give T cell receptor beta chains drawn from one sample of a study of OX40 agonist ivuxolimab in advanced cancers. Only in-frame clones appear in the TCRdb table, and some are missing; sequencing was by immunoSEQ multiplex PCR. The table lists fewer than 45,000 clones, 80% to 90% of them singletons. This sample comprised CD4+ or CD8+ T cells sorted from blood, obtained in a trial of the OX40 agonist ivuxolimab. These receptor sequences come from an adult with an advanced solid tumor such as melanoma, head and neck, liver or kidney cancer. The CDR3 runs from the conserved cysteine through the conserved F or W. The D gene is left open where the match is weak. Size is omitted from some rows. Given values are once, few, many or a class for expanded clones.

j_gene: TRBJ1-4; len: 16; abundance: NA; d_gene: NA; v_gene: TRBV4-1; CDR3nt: TGCGCCAGCAGCCAACCCCTGGGAGGGATTAATGAAAAACTGTTTTTT; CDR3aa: CASSQPLGGINEKLFF
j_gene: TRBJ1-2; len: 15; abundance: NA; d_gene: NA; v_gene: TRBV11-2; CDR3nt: TGTGCCAGCAGCCTACAAGGTGGCGGCAACTATGGCTACACCTTC; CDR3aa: CASSLQGGGNYGYTF
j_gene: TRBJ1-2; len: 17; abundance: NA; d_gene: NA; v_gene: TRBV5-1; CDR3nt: TGCGCCAGCAGCTTTGGACCCTCCGATGTTCCTAACTATGGCTACACCTTC; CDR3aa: CASSFGPSDVPNYGYTF
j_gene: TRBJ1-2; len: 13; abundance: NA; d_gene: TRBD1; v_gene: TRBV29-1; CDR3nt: TGCAGCGTCCTGACAGGGGCCAACTATGGCTACACCTTC; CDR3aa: CSVLTGANYGYTF
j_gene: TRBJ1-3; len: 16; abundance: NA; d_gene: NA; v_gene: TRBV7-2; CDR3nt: TGTGCCAGCAGCCGACTGGGCAGGGACTCTGGAAACACCATATATTTT; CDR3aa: CASSRLGRDSGNTIYF
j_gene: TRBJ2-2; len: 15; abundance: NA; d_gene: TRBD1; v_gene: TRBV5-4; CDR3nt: TGTGCCAGCAGCTCAGGACAGGGGAGGTCGGGGGAGCTGTTTTTT; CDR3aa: CASSSGQGRSGELFF
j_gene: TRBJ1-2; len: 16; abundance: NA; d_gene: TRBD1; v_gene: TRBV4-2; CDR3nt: TGTGCCAGCAGCCAAGATAGTCCGACAGGGCCCCGTGGCTACACCTTC; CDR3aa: CASSQDSPTGPRGYTF
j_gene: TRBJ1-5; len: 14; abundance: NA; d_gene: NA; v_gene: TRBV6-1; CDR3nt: TGTGCCACCAGGGCCTTATGGGGCAATCAGCCCCAGCATTTT; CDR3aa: CATRALWGNQPQHF
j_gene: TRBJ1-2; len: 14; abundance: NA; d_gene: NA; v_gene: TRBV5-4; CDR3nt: TGTGCCAGCAGCTTGGCGGGGGTAAACTATGGCTACACCTTC; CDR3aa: CASSLAGVNYGYTF
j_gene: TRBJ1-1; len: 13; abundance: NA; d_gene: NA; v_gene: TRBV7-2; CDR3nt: TGTGCCAGCAGCCCCCCGGGAGTTTCTGAAGCTTTCTTT; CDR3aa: CASSPPGVSEAFF
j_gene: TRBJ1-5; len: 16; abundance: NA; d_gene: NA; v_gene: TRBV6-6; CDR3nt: TGTGCCAGCAGGTCGGGCGGTCAAATTATAAATCAGCCCCAGCATTTT; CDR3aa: CASRSGGQIINQPQHF
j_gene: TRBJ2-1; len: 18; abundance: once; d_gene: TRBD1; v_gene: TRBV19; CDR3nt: TGTGCCAGTAGTCCCCCCCTCGGACAGGGAAGCTCCTACAATGAGCAGTTCTTC; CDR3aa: CASSPPLGQGSSYNEQFF
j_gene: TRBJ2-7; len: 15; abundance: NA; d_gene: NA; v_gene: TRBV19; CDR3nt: TGTGCCAGTAGTATCCAGGGCGAAACACCCTACGAGCAGTACTTC; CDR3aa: CASSIQGETPYEQYF
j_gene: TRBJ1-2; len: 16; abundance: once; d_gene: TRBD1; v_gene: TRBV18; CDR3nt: TGTGCCAGCTCACCAGTCCGGGACAGGGGGAATGGAGGCTACACCTTC; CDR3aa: CASSPVRDRGNGGYTF
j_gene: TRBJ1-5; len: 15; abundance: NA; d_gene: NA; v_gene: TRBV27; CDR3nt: TGTGCCAGCAGTCTCCGTCCAGGGAGCAATCAGCCCCAGCATTTT; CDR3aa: CASSLRPGSNQPQHF
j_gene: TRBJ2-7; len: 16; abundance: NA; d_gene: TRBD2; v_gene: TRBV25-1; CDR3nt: TGTGCCAGCAGTGACCAGGGCCGGGGGGGCACCCACGAGCAGTACTTC; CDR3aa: CASSDQGRGGTHEQYF
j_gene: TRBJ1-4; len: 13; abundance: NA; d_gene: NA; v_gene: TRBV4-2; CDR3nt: TGTGCCAGCAGCCAAGAGAGGGATGAAAAACTGTTTTTT; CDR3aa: CASSQERDEKLFF
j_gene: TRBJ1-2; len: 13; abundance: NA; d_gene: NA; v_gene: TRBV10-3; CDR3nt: TGTGCCATCAGTGAGTCAAGGAACTATGGCTACACCTTC; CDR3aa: CAISESRNYGYTF
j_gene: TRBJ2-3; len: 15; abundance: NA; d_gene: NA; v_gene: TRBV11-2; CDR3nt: TGTGCCAGCAGCCTGGCCCTCCGGAGCACAGATACGCAGTATTTT; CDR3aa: CASSLALRSTDTQYF
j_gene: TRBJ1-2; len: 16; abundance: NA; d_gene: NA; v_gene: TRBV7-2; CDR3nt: TGTGCCAGCAGCTTAAGGGGGACACAAGGTAACTATGGCTACACCTTC; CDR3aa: CASSLRGTQGNYGYTF
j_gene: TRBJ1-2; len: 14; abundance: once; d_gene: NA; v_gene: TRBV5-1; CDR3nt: TGCGCCAGCAGATTGGACGGGAGCAACTATGGCTACACCTTC; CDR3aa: CASRLDGSNYGYTF
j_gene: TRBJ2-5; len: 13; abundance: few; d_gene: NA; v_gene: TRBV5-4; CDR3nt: TGTGCCAGCAGCTTATCCAGGCGGGAGACCCAGTACTTC; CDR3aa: CASSLSRRETQYF
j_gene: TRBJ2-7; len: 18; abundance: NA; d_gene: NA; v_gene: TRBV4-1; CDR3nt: TGCGCCAGCAGCCAAGACACCCACCCCGACACTGGAGGTTACGAGCAGTACTTC; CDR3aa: CASSQDTHPDTGGYEQYF
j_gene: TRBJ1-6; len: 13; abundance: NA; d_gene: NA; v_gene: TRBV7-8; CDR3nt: TGTGCCAGCAGCTTAGGGGGCCCGGTTAACCTCCACTTT; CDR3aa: CASSLGGPVNLHF
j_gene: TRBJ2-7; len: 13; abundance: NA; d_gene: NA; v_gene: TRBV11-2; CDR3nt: TGTGCCAGCAGCTTAGATCGGGACTACGAGCAGTACTTC; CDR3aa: CASSLDRDYEQYF
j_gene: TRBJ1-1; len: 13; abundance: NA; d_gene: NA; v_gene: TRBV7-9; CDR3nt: TGTGCCAGCAGCCAGGACAGAGGGACTGAAGCTTTCTTT; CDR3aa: CASSQDRGTEAFF
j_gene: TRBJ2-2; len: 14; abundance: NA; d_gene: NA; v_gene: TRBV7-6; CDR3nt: TGTGCCAGCAGTAGTTTGGGAAACACCGGGGAGCTGTTTTTT; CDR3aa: CASSSLGNTGELFF
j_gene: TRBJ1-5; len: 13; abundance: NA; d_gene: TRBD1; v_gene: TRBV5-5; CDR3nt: TGTGCCAGCAGTCGGGACAGGGAACAGCCCCAGCATTTT; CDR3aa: CASSRDREQPQHF
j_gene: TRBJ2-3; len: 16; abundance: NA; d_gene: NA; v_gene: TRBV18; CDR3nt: TGTGCCAGCTCACCAACGACGGGGGCGCGTGGAGATACGCAGTATTTT; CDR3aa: CASSPTTGARGDTQYF
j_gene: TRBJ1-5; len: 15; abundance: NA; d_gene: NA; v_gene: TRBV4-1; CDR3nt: TGCGCCAGCAGCTTGGGGGACACCAGCAATCAGCCCCAGCATTTT; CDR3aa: CASSLGDTSNQPQHF
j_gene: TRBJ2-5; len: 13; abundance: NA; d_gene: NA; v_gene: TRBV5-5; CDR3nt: TGTGCCAGCAGCTTGGCACCTATAGAGACCCAGTACTTC; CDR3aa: CASSLAPIETQYF
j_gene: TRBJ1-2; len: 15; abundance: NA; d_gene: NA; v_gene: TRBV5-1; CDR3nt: TGCGCCAGCAGCTTGGCGGGGGACCCTAACTATGGCTACACCTTC; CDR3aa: CASSLAGDPNYGYTF
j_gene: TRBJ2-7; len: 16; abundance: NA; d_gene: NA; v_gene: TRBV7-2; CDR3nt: TGTGCCAGCAGCTTAGCGGGGTCAGTCCGAGGCTACGAGCAGTACTTC; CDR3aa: CASSLAGSVRGYEQYF
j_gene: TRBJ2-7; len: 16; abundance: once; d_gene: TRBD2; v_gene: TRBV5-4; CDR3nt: TGTGCCAGCAGCTGGGTCCCCACTAGCGGGGGTTACGAGCAGTACTTC; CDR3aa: CASSWVPTSGGYEQYF
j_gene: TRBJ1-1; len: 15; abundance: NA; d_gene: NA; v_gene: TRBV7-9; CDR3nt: TGTGCCAGCAGCACGAGGGCCGTCGTGAACACTGAAGCTTTCTTT; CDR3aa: CASSTRAVVNTEAFF
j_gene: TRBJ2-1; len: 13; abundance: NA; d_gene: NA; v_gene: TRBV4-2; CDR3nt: TGTGCCAGCAGCCAAGTGGAGAACAATGAGCAGTTCTTC; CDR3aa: CASSQVENNEQFF
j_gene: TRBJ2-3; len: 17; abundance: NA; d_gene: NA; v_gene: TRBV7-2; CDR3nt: TGTGCCAGCAGCTTAATTGCGGGGGCGCGGTTCTCAGATACGCAGTATTTT; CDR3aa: CASSLIAGARFSDTQYF
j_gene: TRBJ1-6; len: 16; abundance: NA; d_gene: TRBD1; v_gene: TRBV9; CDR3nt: TGTGCCAGCAGCTTCAGCCCGACAGGGGAAGGGTCACCCCTCCACTTT; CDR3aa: CASSFSPTGEGSPLHF
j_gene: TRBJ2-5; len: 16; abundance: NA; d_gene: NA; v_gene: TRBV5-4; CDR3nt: TGTGCCAGCAGCTTGGAAAAGGGGCGCTTCTTGAAGACCCAGTACTTC; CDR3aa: CASSLEKGRFLKTQYF
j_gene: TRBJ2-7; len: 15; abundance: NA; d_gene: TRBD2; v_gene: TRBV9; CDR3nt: TGTGCCAGCAGCACAACTAGCGGGGGTACCCTCCAGCAGTACTTC; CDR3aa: CASSTTSGGTLQQYF
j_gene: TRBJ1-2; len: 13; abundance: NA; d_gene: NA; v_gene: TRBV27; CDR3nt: TGTGCCAGCAGTTTACGAGGCCGCGAAGGCTACACCTTC; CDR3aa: CASSLRGREGYTF
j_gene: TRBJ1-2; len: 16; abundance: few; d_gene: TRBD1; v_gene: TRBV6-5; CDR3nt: TGTGCCAGCAGTTACATTAGGACAGGGGGCTCCTATGGCTACACCTTC; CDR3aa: CASSYIRTGGSYGYTF
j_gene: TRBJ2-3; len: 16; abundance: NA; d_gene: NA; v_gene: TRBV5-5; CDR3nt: TGTGCCAGCAGCCCCCAGGGTCTTTGGGTCGGAGATACGCAGTATTTT; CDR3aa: CASSPQGLWVGDTQYF
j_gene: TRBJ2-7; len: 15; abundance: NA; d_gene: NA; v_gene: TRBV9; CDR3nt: TGTGCCAGCAGCGTAGCCGGGGACACAACCTACGAGCAGTACTTC; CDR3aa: CASSVAGDTTYEQYF
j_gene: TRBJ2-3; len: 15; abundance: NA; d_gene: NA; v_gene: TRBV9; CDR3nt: TGTGCCAGCAGCGTAGCTGGGGTTTACGCAGATACGCAGTATTTT; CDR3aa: CASSVAGVYADTQYF
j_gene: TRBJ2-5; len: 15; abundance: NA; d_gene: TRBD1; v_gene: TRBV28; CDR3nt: TGTGCCAGCAGTCCGGGACAGGCGTACCAAGAGACCCAGTACTTC; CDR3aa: CASSPGQAYQETQYF